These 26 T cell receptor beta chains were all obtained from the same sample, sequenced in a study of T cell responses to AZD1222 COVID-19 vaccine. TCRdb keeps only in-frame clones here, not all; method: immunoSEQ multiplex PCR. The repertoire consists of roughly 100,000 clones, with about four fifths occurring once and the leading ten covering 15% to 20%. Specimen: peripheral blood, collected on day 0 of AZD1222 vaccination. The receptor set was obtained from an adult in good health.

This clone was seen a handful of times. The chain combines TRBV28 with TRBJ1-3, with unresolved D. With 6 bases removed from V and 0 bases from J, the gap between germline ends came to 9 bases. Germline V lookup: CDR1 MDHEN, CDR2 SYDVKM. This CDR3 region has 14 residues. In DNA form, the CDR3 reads TGTGCCAGCAGCCAACACGGCTCTGGAAACACCATATATTTT. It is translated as CASSQHGSGNTIYF.

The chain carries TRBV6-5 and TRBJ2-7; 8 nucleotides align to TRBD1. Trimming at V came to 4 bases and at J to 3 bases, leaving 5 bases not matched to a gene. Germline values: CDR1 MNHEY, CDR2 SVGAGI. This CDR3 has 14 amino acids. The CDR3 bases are TGTGCCAGCAGTTCACAGGGGACAGGCTACGAGCAGTACGTC. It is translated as CASSSQGTGYEQYV.

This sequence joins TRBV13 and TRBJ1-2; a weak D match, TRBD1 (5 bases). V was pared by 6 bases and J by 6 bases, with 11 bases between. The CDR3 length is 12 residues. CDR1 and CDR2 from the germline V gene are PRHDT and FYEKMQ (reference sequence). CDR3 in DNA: TGTGCCAGCAGACAAGGGGTCGATGGCTACACCTTC. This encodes CASRQGVDGYTF.

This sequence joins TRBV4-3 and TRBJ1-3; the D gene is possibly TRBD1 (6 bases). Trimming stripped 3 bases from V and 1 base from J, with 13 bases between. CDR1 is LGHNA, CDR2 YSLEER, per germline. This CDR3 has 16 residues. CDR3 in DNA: TGCGCCAGCAGCCATATCCTGGGGACATCTGGAAACACCATATATTTT. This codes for CASSHILGTSGNTIYF.

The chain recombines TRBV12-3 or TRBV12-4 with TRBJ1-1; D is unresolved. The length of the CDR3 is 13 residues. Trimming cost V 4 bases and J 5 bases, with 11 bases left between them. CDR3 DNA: TGTGCCAGCAGTTACGGGATTGGGACTGAAGCTTTCTTT. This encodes CASSYGIGTEAFF.

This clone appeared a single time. Here the CDR3 DNA reads TGTGCCAGCAGGGTAGGACTACAGTGGGTCAATGAGCAGTTCTTC. Translating it yields CASRVGLQWVNEQFF. V is TRBV6-5 and J is TRBJ2-1, with a possible D match to TRBD2 (6 bases). Germline V CDR1 and CDR2: MNHEY, SVGAGI. Trimming took off 6 bases at V and 6 bases at J, with 18 bases between the two ends. The CDR3 extends over 15 amino acids.

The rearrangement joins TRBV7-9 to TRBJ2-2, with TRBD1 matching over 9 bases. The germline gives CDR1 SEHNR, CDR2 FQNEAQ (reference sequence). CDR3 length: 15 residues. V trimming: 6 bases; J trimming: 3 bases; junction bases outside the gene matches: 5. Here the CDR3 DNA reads TGTGCCAGCAGACGGACAGGGGCCGACACCGGGGAGCTGTTTTTT. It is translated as CASRRTGADTGELFF.

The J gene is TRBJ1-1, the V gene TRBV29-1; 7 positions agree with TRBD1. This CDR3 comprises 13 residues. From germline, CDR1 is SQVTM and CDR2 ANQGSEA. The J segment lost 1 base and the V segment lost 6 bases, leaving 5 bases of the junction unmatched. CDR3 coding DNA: TGCAGCGTCACAGGGGCCGCGAACACTGAAGCTTTCTTT. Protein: CSVTGAANTEAFF. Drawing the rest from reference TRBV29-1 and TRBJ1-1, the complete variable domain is SAVISQKPSRDICQRGTSLTIQCQVDSQVTMMFWYRQQPGQSLTLIATANQGSEATYESGFVIDKFPISRPNLTFSTLTVSNMSPEDSSIYLCSVTGAANTEAFFGQGTRLTVV.

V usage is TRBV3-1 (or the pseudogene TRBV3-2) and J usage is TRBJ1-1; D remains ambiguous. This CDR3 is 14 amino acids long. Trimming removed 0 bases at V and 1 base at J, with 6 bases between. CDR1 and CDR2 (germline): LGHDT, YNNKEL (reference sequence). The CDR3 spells CASSQDGRNTEAFF. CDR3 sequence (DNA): TGTGCCAGCAGCCAAGACGGGAGGAACACTGAAGCTTTCTTT.

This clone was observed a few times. The CDR3 DNA sequence: TGTGCCAGCAGCTCTTCCACAGATACGCAGTATTTT. This gives the protein CASSSSTDTQYF. The chain recombines TRBV5-4 with TRBJ2-3, with no clear D. The V end lost 3 bases, the J end lost 2 bases, and 4 bases lay between the germline ends. The CDR3 loop spans 12 amino acids. Germline assignment: CDR1 SGHNT and CDR2 YYREEE (reference sequence).

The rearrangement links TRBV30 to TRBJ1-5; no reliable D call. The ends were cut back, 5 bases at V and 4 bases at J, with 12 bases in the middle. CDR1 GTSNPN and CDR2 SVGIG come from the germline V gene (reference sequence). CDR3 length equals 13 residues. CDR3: CAWGRGWNQPQHF. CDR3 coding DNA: TGTGCCTGGGGAAGAGGGTGGAATCAGCCCCAGCATTTT.

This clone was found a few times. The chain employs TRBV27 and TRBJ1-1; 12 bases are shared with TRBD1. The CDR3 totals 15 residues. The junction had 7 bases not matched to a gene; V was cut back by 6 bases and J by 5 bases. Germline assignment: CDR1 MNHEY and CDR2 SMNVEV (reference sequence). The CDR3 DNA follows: TGTGCCAGCAGCAGCCGGGACAGGGGGCGTACTGAAGCTTTCTTT. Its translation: CASSSRDRGRTEAFF.

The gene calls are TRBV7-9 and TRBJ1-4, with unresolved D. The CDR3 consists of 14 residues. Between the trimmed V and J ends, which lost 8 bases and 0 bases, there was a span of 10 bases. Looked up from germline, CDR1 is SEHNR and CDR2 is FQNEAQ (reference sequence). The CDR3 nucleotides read TGTGCCAGCCGAACTACGTCAACTAATGAAAAACTGTTTTTT. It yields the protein CASRTTSTNEKLFF.

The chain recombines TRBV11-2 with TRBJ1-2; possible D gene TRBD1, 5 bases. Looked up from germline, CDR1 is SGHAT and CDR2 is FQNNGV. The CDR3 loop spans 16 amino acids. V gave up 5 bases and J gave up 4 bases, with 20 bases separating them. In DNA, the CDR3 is TGTGCCAGCAGCCCCCAGCACCGGGGCGCAGGCTATGGCTACACCTTC. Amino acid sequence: CASSPQHRGAGYGYTF. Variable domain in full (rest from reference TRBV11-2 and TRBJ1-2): EAGVAQSPRYKIIEKRQSVAFWCNPISGHATLYWYQQILGQGPKLLIQFQNNGVVDDSQLPKDRFSAERLKGVDSTLKIQPAKLEDSAVYLCASSPQHRGAGYGYTFGSGTRLTVV.

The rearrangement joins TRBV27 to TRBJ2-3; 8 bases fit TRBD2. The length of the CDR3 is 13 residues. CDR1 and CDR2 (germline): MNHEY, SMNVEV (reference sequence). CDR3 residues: CKSGLGPADTQYF. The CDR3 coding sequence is TGTAAATCGGGACTAGGGCCGGCGGATACGCAGTATTTT.

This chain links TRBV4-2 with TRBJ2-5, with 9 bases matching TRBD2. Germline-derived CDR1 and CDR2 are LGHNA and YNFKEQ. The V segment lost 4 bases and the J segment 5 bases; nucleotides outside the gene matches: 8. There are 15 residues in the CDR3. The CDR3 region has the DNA TGTGCCAGCAGCCGATCGGCGGGGGGGCAGGAGACCCAGTACTTC. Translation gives CASSRSAGGQETQYF.

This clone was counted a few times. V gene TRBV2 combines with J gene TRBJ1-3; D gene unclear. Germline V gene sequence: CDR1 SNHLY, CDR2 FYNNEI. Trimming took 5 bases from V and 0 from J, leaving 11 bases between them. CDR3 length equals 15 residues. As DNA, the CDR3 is TGTGCCAGCAGTCGCTCACAGACCTCTGGAAACACCATATATTTT. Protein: CASSRSQTSGNTIYF.

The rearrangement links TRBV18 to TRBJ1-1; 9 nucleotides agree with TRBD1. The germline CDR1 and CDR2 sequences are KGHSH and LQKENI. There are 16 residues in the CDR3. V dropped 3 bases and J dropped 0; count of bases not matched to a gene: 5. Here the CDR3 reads CASSPTGQGMNTEAFF. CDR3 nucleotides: TGTGCCAGCTCACCTACGGGACAGGGTATGAACACTGAAGCTTTCTTT.

Written as DNA, the CDR3 is TGTGCCACCAGCAGAGATCTTGAGACAGGGGGGTTTGGAAACACCATATATTTT. Its protein product is CATSRDLETGGFGNTIYF. The chain has TRBV15 and TRBJ1-3; TRBD1 matches at 9 bases. V was clipped by 0 bases and J by 3 bases; unmatched bases: 9. The CDR3 has 18 residues. Germline V gives CDR1 LNHNV, CDR2 YYDKDF (reference sequence).

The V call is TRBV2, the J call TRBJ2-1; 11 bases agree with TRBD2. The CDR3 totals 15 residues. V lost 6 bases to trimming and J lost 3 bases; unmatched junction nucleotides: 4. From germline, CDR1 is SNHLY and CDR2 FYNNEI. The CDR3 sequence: CASRMTSGVYNEQFF. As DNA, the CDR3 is TGTGCCAGCAGGATGACTAGCGGGGTCTACAATGAGCAGTTCTTC.

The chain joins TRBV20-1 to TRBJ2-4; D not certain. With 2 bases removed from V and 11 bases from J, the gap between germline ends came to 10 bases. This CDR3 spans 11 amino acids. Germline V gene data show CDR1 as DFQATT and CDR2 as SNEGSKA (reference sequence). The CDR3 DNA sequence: TGCAGTGCTAGACTTAGCCCCTTTCAGTACTTC. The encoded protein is CSARLSPFQYF.

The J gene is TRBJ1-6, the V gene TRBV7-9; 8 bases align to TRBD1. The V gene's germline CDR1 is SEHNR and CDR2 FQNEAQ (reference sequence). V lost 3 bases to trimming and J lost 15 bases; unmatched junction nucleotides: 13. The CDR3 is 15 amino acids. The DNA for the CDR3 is TGTGCCAGCAGCTTGACCGGGACAGGCCCTCTTCTCCTCCACTTT. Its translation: CASSLTGTGPLLLHF.

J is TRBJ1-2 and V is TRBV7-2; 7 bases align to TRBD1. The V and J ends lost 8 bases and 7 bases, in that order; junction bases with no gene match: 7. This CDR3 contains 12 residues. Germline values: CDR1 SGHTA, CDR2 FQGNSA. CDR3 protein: CASSSRDSGYTF. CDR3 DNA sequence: TGTGCCAGCTCTTCCCGGGACAGTGGCTACACCTTC.

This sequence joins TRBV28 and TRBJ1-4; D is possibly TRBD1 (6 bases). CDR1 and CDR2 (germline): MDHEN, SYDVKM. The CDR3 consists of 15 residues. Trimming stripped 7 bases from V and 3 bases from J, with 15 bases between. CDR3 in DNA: TGTGCCAGCAAAGGCGGGGGGGCAGCTAATGAAAAACTGTTTTTT. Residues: CASKGGGAANEKLFF.

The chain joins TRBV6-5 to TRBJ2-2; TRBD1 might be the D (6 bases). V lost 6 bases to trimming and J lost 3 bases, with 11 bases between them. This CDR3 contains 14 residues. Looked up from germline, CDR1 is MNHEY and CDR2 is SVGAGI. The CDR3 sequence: CASRITGYTGELFF. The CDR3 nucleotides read TGTGCCAGCAGAATTACAGGGTACACCGGGGAGCTGTTTTTT.

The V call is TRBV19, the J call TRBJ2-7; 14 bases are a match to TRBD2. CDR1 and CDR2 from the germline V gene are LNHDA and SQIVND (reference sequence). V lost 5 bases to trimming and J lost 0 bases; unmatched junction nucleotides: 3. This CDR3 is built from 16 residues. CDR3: CASSAGTSGSSYEQYF. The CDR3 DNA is TGTGCCAGTAGTGCTGGGACTAGCGGGAGCTCCTACGAGCAGTACTTC. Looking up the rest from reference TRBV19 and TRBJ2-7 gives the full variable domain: DGGITQSPKYLFRKEGQNVTLSCEQNLNHDAMYWYRQDPGQGLRLIYYSQIVNDFQKGDIAEGYSVSREKKESFPLTVTSAQKNPTAFYLCASSAGTSGSSYEQYFGPGTRLTVT.